A single sample gave rise to the 27 T cell receptor beta chains below, sequenced in a study of cytomegalovirus exposure and HLA in healthy donors. PCR primers comprised 60 Vbeta and 13 Jbeta primers. The protocol was immunoSEQ multiplex PCR, while the TCRdb copy is restricted to in-frame clones and leaves out a portion. The sample consists of around 140,000 clones, about 61% of them appearing once. Input material: PBMCs. These receptors all stem from a male donor in good health and CMV-seronegative.

This chain uses TRBV11-2 with TRBJ2-1; 11 positions match TRBD1. Per germline, CDR1 SGHAT and CDR2 FQNNGV. The CDR3 is made up of 16 amino acids. V shed 0 bases and J 6 bases; nucleotides not matched to a gene: 4. CDR3 amino acids: CASSLDSGTGGNEQFF. DNA of the CDR3: TGTGCCAGCAGCTTAGACTCCGGGACAGGGGGCAATGAGCAGTTCTTC.

The chain combines TRBV27 with TRBJ1-5; D ambiguous. The V end lost 6 bases, the J end lost 2 bases, and 8 bases lay between the germline ends. Germline V gene sequence: CDR1 MNHEY, CDR2 SMNVEV (reference sequence). The CDR3 runs 13 residues. CDR3 sequence (DNA): TGTGCCAGCAGCGACAATGGCAATCAGCCCCAGCATTTT. It encodes CASSDNGNQPQHF.

The chain employs TRBV28 and TRBJ1-2; TRBD1 agrees at 9 bases. In germline, CDR1 is MDHEN, CDR2 SYDVKM. The CDR3 spans 12 residues. Germline trimming cut 10 bases from V and 7 bases from J; bases unmatched to any gene: 7. CDR3 in DNA: TGTGCCACCAACAGGGGGCTGGGTGGCTACACCTTC. It translates to CATNRGLGGYTF.

This clone was picked up a small number of times. V gene TRBV9 combines with J gene TRBJ2-7; 10 nucleotides line up with TRBD1. V dropped 3 bases and J dropped 5; count of bases not matched to a gene: 17. CDR1 and CDR2 from the germline V gene are SGDLS and YYNGEE. The CDR3 spans 18 residues. The CDR3 sequence: CASSATWTGGTGTDEQYF. CDR3 DNA: TGTGCCAGCAGCGCTACGTGGACAGGGGGAACTGGTACCGACGAGCAGTACTTC.

The V and J genes are TRBV7-6 and TRBJ1-5, with D possibly being TRBD1 (5 bases). The ends were cut back, 5 bases at V and 7 bases at J, with 18 bases in the middle. Germline CDR1 is SGHVS and CDR2 is FNYEAQ. This CDR3 is 15 amino acids long. The CDR3 loop reads CASSQGQGTGQPQHF. The CDR3, as DNA: TGTGCCAGCAGCCAAGGTCAGGGAACAGGACAGCCCCAGCATTTT.

The V call is TRBV10-3, the J call TRBJ2-3; perhaps TRBD2 as D (7 bases). Trimming removed 4 bases from V and 1 base from J, with 18 bases in between. This CDR3 has 17 amino acids. Germline V CDR1 and CDR2: ENHRY, SYGVKD. The DNA for the CDR3 is TGTGCCATCAGTGGTTCGTGGGGGGGCGTAGGCACAGATACGCAGTATTTT. As protein: CAISGSWGGVGTDTQYF.

The chain recombines TRBV6-5 with TRBJ1-1; the D gene is possibly TRBD1 (6 bases). CDR1 is MNHEY and CDR2 is SVGAGI in the germline V gene. The CDR3 contains 13 residues. V shed 6 bases and J shed 3 bases, with 11 bases lying between them. The CDR3 DNA reads as TGTGCCAGCAGGCAGGGGCCTCACACTGAAGCTTTCTTT. This gives the protein CASRQGPHTEAFF.

The V and J genes are TRBV7-3 and TRBJ2-2, with D possibly being TRBD2 (6 bases). This CDR3 has 16 amino acids. The germline V gene has CDR1 SGHTA and CDR2 FQGTGA. Trimming stripped 5 bases from V and 0 bases from J, with 13 bases between. CDR3 nucleotide sequence: TGTGCCAGCAGCATTAGCGGACCTGCGAACACCGGGGAGCTGTTTTTT. Residues: CASSISGPANTGELFF. Supplemented by reference TRBV7-3 and TRBJ2-2, the full variable domain reads GAGVSQTPSNKVTEKGKYVELRCDPISGHTALYWYRQSLGQGPEFLIYFQGTGAADDSGLPNDRFFAVRPEGSVSTLKIQRTERGDSAVYLCASSISGPANTGELFFGEGSRLTVL.

A single count supports this clone. The genes are TRBV9 and TRBJ2-7; a possible D gene is TRBD2 (6 bases). Germline V CDR1 and CDR2: SGDLS, YYNGEE. V shed 0 bases and J shed 3 bases, with 13 bases lying between them. The CDR3 is made up of 15 amino acids. Here the CDR3 reads CASSVAGTEGYEQYF. Written as DNA, the CDR3 is TGTGCCAGCAGCGTAGCGGGGACGGAGGGCTACGAGCAGTACTTC.

The chain combines TRBV30 with TRBJ2-1; D possibly corresponds to TRBD2 (5 bases). Germline CDR1 and CDR2: GTSNPN and SVGIG (reference sequence). V lost 2 bases, J lost 9 bases, and 14 bases lay in between. The CDR3 extends over 13 amino acids. Here the CDR3 reads CAWSLEGGLEQFF. The CDR3 nucleotides are TGTGCCTGGAGTTTGGAAGGAGGTCTTGAGCAGTTCTTC.

V and J are TRBV2 and TRBJ1-6; 8 bases match TRBD1. The CDR3 totals 18 residues. Losses at the gene ends were 4 bases for V and 10 bases for J; bases not matched to a gene: 18. CDR1 and CDR2 from the germline V gene are SNHLY and FYNNEI. CDR3 nucleotides: TGTGCCAGCAGTGGGGGAGGCAGGGGGCGCATGGTTACCTCACCCCTCCACTTT. Encoded protein: CASSGGGRGRMVTSPLHF.

The chain recombines TRBV5-1 with TRBJ2-3; 10 bases match TRBD2. This CDR3 has 16 residues. The germline V gene encodes CDR1 SGHRS and CDR2 YFSETQ. The trim removed 2 bases at V and 4 bases at J, leaving 7 bases unmatched. The CDR3 loop is CASSLESGGAPDTQYF. The CDR3 DNA follows: TGCGCCAGCAGCTTAGAGAGCGGGGGGGCCCCAGATACGCAGTATTTT.

V and J are TRBV5-5 and TRBJ2-5; maybe TRBD2 (7 bases). The closer fit of TRBJ2-7 to the DNA end suggests the J call may be wrong. Germline V lookup: CDR1 SGHKS, CDR2 YYEKEE (reference sequence). This CDR3 has 16 residues. CDR3 in amino acids: CASSLGMAGARNEQYF. CDR3 nucleotide sequence: TGTGCCAGCAGCTTGGGAATGGCGGGGGCGCGCAACGAGCAGTACTTC.

This clone was seen a few times. This rearrangement joins TRBV7-2 to TRBJ1-1, with a possible D match to TRBD1 (5 bases). This CDR3 region has 14 residues. Per germline, CDR1 SGHTA and CDR2 FQGNSA. The V end was cut by 5 bases, the J end by 4 bases, with 14 bases between. CDR3 nucleotide sequence: TGTGCCAGCAGCCCCCAGGGTTCTCGCACTGAAGCTTTCTTT. Its protein product is CASSPQGSRTEAFF. Based on the CDR3 plus reference TRBV7-2 and TRBJ1-1, the full variable domain is GAGVSQSPSNKVTEKGKDVELRCDPISGHTALYWYRQSLGQGLEFLIYFQGNSAPDKSGLPSDRFSAERTGGSVSTLTIQRTQQEDSAVYLCASSPQGSRTEAFFGQGTRLTVV.

This clone appeared once. The rearrangement links TRBV15 to TRBJ2-7, with 7 bases aligning to TRBD1. The V gene end was trimmed by 4 bases and the J gene end by 1 base; junction bases not matched to a gene: 4. This CDR3 spans 14 amino acids. CDR1 is LNHNV, CDR2 YYDKDF, per germline (reference sequence). DNA of the CDR3: TGTGCCACCAGCATAGGGACAGTATCCTACGAGCAGTACTTC. It translates to CATSIGTVSYEQYF. Filled out from reference TRBV15 and TRBJ2-7, the complete variable domain reads DAMVIQNPRYQVTQFGKPVTLSCSQTLNHNVMYWYQQKSSQAPKLLFHYYDKDFNNEADTPDNFQSRRPNTSFCFLDIRSPGLGDTAMYLCATSIGTVSYEQYFGPGTRLTVT.

This chain connects TRBV30 to TRBJ2-2; no definite D call. The CDR3 extends over 13 amino acids. The germline V and J ends were trimmed by 0 bases and 6 bases, with 8 bases remaining between them. In germline, CDR1 is GTSNPN, CDR2 SVGIG (reference sequence). The CDR3 coding sequence is TGTGCCTGGAGTGTACTCGAGCCCGGGGAGCTGTTTTTT. Translating it yields CAWSVLEPGELFF. The full variable domain, in which reference TRBV30 and TRBJ2-2 provide the parts outside the CDR3, is SQTIHQWPATLVQPVGSPLSLECTVEGTSNPNLYWYRQAAGRGLQLLFYSVGIGQISSEVPQNLSASRPQDRQFILSSKKLLLSDSGFYLCAWSVLEPGELFFGEGSRLTVL.

The chain joins TRBV11-2 to TRBJ2-5; 13 nucleotides agree with TRBD2. Losses at the gene ends were 4 bases for V and 0 bases for J; bases not matched to a gene: 5. CDR3 size: 17 residues. Germline lookup yields CDR1 SGHAT and CDR2 FQNNGV. The CDR3 reads CASSSRTSGGYQETQYF. The CDR3 DNA sequence: TGTGCCAGCAGCTCCCGGACTAGCGGGGGTTACCAAGAGACCCAGTACTTC.

The chain couples TRBV9 to TRBJ2-5; 7 bases agree with TRBD2. This CDR3 region has 18 residues. The V and J ends lost 0 bases and 4 bases, in that order; junction bases with no gene match: 15. Per germline, CDR1 SGDLS and CDR2 YYNGEE. The CDR3 reads CASSVGANGEGLGETQYF. Here the CDR3 DNA reads TGTGCCAGCAGCGTAGGGGCTAACGGGGAGGGTTTGGGAGAGACCCAGTACTTC.

The chain is built from TRBV18 and TRBJ2-5, with a tentative D call TRBD1 (6 bases). Germline lookup yields CDR1 KGHSH and CDR2 LQKENI. Trimming took 0 bases from V and 3 from J, leaving 8 bases between them. This CDR3 has 14 amino acids. CDR3 nucleotides: TGTGCCAGCTCACCACCGGCAGGGGAAGAGACCCAGTACTTC. Translation: CASSPPAGEETQYF. The full variable domain, rest sourced from reference TRBV18 and TRBJ2-5, is NAGVMQNPRHLVRRRGQEARLRCSPMKGHSHVYWYRQLPEEGLKFMVYLQKENIIDESGMPKERFSAEFPKEGPSILRIQQVVRGDSAAYFCASSPPAGEETQYFGPGTRLLVL.

In its sample, this clone was seen a few times. The chain employs TRBV4-2 and TRBJ2-3; possible D gene TRBD2, 6 bases. Germline CDR1 reads LGHNA; CDR2 reads YNFKEQ. The V gene lost 0 bases and the J gene lost 7 bases, with 11 bases spanning the gap. The CDR3 sequence is 14 residues long. CDR3 region: CASSQDYAGNTQYF. CDR3 DNA: TGTGCCAGCAGCCAAGATTATGCGGGAAATACGCAGTATTTT.

This clone was detected once. The chain carries TRBV4-3 and TRBJ2-2; TRBD2 agrees at 13 bases. The CDR3 is made up of 16 amino acids. V dropped 2 bases and J dropped 6; count of bases not matched to a gene: 3. Germline V CDR1 and CDR2: LGHNA, YSLEER. CDR3 bases: TGCGCCAGCAGCCAACCACTAGCGGGGGGGCCCGGGGAGCTGTTTTTT. This sequence encodes CASSQPLAGGPGELFF.

The V call is TRBV5-1, the J call TRBJ1-1; 8 bases agree with TRBD1. V gave up 3 bases and J gave up 5 bases; unmatched junction bases: 9. From germline, CDR1 is SGHRS and CDR2 YFSETQ. This CDR3 is built from 15 residues. The CDR3, as DNA: TGCGCCAGCAGCTCGGGGACAGGACGGGGAACTGAAGCTTTCTTT. Protein product: CASSSGTGRGTEAFF.

V is TRBV5-5 and J is TRBJ2-1; tentative D call: TRBD1 (6 bases). The germline V gene encodes CDR1 SGHKS and CDR2 YYEKEE (reference sequence). This CDR3 region has 16 residues. V was cut by 1 base and J by 6 bases, with 17 bases left in between. CDR3: CASSLLLTRGGNEQFF. DNA of the CDR3: TGTGCCAGCAGCTTGTTACTCACAAGAGGGGGCAATGAGCAGTTCTTC.

In its sample, this clone was seen once. The chain joins TRBV5-1 to TRBJ2-2, with 13 bases fitting TRBD2. The germline V gene has CDR1 SGHRS and CDR2 YFSETQ. V shed 7 bases, J shed 7 bases, and the junction held 10 bases outside the gene matches. The CDR3 runs to 16 residues. As DNA, the CDR3 is TGCGCCAGCTGGACTAGCGGGGGCCCTAGGGGCGGGGAGCTGTTTTTT. Translation gives CASWTSGGPRGGELFF.

The count of this clone is one. The genes are TRBV11-2 and TRBJ2-7; TRBD1 is a possible D gene (6 bases). The length of the CDR3 is 14 residues. The ends were cut back, 0 bases at V and 6 bases at J, with 12 bases in the middle. Per the germline V gene, CDR1 is SGHAT and CDR2 is FQNNGV. CDR3 residues: CASSLDLQGAEQYF. The CDR3 DNA follows: TGTGCCAGCAGCTTAGATCTACAGGGTGCCGAGCAGTACTTC.

This clone has a handful of counts. V and J are TRBV18 and TRBJ2-3; D possibly corresponds to TRBD2 (5 bases). Trimming removed 3 bases at V and 8 bases at J, with 9 bases between. Germline V gives CDR1 KGHSH, CDR2 LQKENI. The CDR3 covers 12 residues. CDR3 nucleotides: TGTGCCAGCTCACCTAGCGCCAGTACGCAGTATTTT. Translated: CASSPSASTQYF.

V gene TRBV27 combines with J gene TRBJ2-2; D perhaps matches TRBD1 (5 bases). V lost 5 bases and J lost 5, with 15 bases in between. Germline lookup yields CDR1 MNHEY and CDR2 SMNVEV (reference sequence). The CDR3 runs 15 residues. For the CDR3, the DNA is TGTGCCAGCAGTCCAAGGGGATTCGGGACCGGGGAGCTGTTTTTT. This translates into CASSPRGFGTGELFF.